This T cell receptor beta chain comes out of a study of shared clonotypes between healthy human individuals. The naive CD8 fraction comprised CD45RO-negative cells positively selected for CCR7 and excluded terminally differentiated effector memory CD45RA+ cells. This clone was seen only once. The V gene's germline CDR1 is LNHDA and CDR2 SQIVND (reference sequence). V shed 5 bases and J shed 2 bases, with 12 bases lying between them. The CDR3 runs 14 residues. Here immunoSEQ multiplex PCR was the method, and the copy in TCRdb shows in-frame clones only, minus some. This table has around 2,000,000 clones, about 95% appearing once.

Sequenced: naive CD8+ T cells sorted from blood. This clonotype was obtained from a man younger than 35 in good health. The chain joins TRBV19 to TRBJ1-1; D gene uncertain. CDR3 region: CASSPAGVNTEAFF. The CDR3 DNA sequence: TGTGCCAGTAGTCCCGCCGGAGTTAACACTGAAGCTTTCTTT.